This T cell receptor beta chain was sequenced for a study of blood T cell repertoires in COVID-19. Study at large: Acute and convalescent COVID-19 samples came from the United States, Italy and Spain. PBMCs, B-cell-depleted T cells, or T cells provided the cDNA or gDNA that made up the material.

Between the trimmed V and J ends, which lost 2 bases and 5 bases, there was a span of 18 bases. Germline V gene lookup returns CDR1 SGHDN and CDR2 FVKESK. The length of the CDR3 is 16 residues. Per the original methods: The assay estimated nucleated cells by amplifying reference gene primers. Profiled with immunoSEQ multiplex PCR; TCRdb holds only in-frame clones, not every one. That table supplies the V and J calls and clone size; D and trimming were determined from the DNA. The sample carries 65,000 to 90,000 clones, roughly nine tenths recorded once. The chain carries TRBV14 and TRBJ1-1; D remains unclear. The sample comprised peripheral blood. The TCR sequence derives from a man aged 25-45 years with acute or convalescent COVID-19. The CDR3 region is CASSQLGSGRNTEAFF. The CDR3, as DNA: TGTGCCAGCAGCCAACTAGGATCCGGAAGAAATACTGAAGCTTTCTTT.